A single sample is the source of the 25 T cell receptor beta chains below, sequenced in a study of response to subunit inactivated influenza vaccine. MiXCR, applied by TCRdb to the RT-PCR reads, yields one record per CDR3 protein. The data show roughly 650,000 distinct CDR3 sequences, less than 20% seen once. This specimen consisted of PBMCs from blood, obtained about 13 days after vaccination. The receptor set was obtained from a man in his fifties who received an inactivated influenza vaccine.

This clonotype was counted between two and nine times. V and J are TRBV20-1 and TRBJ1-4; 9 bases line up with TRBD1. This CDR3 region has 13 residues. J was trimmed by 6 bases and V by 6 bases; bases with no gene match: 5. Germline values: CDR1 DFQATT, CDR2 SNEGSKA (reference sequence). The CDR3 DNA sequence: TGCAGTGCGGAGACAGGGGGAGATGAAAAACTGTTTTTT. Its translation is CSAETGGDEKLFF.

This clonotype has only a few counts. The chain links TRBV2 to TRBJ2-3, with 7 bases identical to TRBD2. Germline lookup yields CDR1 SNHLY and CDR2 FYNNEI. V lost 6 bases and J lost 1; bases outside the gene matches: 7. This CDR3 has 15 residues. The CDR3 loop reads CASSPSAGGTDTQYF. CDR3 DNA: TGTGCCAGCAGCCCCTCGGCGGGGGGCACAGATACGCAGTATTTT.

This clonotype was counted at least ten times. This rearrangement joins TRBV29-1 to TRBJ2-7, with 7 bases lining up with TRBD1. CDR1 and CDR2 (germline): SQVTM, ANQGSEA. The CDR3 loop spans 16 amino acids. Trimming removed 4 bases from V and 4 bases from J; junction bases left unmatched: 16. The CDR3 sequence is CSVVSFSADRQYEQYF. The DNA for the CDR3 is TGCAGCGTTGTCTCCTTCTCGGCGGACAGGCAGTACGAGCAGTACTTC.

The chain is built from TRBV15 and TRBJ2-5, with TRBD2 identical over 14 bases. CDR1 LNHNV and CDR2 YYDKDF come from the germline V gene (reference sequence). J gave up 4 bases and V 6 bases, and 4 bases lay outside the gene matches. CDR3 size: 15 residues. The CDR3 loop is CATRKGLAGGETQYF. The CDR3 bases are TGTGCCACCAGAAAAGGACTAGCGGGGGGAGAGACCCAGTACTTC.

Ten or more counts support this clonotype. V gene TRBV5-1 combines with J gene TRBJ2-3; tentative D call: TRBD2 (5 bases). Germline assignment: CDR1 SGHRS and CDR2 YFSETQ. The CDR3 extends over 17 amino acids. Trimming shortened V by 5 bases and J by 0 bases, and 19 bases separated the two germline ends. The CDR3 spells CASRVATHGSSTDTQYF. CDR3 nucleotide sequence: TGCGCCAGCAGGGTAGCGACCCATGGGTCCAGCACAGATACGCAGTATTTT.

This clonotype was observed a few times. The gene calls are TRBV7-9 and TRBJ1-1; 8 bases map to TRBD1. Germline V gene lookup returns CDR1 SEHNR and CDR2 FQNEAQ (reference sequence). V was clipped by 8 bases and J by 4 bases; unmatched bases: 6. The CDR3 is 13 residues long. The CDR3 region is CASATGEVTEAFF. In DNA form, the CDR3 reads TGTGCCAGCGCGACAGGGGAGGTCACTGAAGCTTTCTTT.

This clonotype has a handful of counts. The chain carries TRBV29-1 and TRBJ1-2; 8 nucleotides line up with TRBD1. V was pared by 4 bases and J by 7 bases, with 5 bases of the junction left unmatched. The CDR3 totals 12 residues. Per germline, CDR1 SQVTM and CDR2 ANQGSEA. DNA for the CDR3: TGCAGCGTTGGTACAGGGGGAGGTGGCTACACCTTC. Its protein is CSVGTGGGGYTF.

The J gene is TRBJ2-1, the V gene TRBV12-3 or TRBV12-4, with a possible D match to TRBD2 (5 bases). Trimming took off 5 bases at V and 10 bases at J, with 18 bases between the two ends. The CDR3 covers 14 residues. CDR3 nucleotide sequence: TGTGCCAGCAGTGCAGGAGGCGGCCTCACGGAGCAGTTCTTC. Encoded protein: CASSAGGGLTEQFF.

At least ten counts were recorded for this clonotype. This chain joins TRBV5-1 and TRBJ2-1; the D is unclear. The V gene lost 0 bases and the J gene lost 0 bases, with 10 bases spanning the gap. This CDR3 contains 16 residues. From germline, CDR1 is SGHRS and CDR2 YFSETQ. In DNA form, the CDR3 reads TGCGCCAGCAGCTTGGAGGCTGCCAGCTCCTACAATGAGCAGTTCTTC. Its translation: CASSLEAASSYNEQFF.

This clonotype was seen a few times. The CDR3 sequence: CSARPNLNTEAFF. CDR3 nucleotides: TGCAGTGCTAGACCCAACCTAAACACTGAAGCTTTCTTT. The chain joins TRBV20-1 to TRBJ1-1; D unclear. Trimming pared 2 bases from V and 2 bases from J, leaving 9 bases between. This CDR3 has 13 residues. Germline assignment: CDR1 DFQATT and CDR2 SNEGSKA (reference sequence).

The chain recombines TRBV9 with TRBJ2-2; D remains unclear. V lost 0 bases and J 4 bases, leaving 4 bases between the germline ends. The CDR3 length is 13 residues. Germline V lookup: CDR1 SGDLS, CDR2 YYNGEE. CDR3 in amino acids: CASSVGPTGELFF. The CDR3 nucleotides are TGTGCCAGCAGCGTAGGGCCCACCGGGGAGCTGTTTTTT.

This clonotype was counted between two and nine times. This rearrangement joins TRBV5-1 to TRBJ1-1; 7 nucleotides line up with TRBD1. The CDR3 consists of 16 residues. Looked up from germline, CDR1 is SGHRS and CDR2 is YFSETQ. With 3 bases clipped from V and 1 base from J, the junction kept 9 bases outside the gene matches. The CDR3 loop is CASSSTGTEKNTEAFF. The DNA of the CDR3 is TGCGCCAGCAGCTCCACCGGGACAGAAAAGAACACTGAAGCTTTCTTT.

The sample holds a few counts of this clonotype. CDR3 DNA: TGCGCCAGCAGGAGCGGGTACAATGAGCAGTTCTTC. Protein: CASRSGYNEQFF. The chain links TRBV5-1 to TRBJ2-1; possibly TRBD2 for D (6 bases). Germline CDR1 and CDR2: SGHRS and YFSETQ. The V end was cut by 5 bases, the J end by 4 bases, with 7 bases between. The CDR3 spans 12 residues.

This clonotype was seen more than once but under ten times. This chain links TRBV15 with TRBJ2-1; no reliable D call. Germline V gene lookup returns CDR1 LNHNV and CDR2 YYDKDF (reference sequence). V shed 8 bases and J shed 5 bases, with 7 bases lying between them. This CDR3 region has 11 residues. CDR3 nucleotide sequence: TGTGCCACCTCAAATGACAATGAGCAGTTCTTC. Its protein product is CATSNDNEQFF.

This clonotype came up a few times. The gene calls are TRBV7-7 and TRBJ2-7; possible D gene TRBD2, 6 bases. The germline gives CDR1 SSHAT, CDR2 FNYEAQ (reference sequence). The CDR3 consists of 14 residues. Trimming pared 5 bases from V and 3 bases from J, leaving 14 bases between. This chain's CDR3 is CASSPRLGNYEQYF. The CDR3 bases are TGTGCCAGCAGCCCCCGACTAGGAAACTACGAGCAGTACTTC.

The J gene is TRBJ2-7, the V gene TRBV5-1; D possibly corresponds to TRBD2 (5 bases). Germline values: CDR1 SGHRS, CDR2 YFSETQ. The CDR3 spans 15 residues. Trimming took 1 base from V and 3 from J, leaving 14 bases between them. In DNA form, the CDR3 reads TGCGCCAGCAGCTTGCATGAGGGAGCCCGCTACGAGCAGTACTTC. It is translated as CASSLHEGARYEQYF.

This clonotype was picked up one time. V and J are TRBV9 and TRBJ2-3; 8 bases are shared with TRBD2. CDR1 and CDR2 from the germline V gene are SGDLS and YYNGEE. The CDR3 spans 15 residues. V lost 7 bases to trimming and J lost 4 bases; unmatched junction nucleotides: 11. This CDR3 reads CASGHSGAEADTQYF. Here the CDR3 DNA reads TGTGCCAGCGGGCATAGCGGGGCCGAAGCAGATACGCAGTATTTT.

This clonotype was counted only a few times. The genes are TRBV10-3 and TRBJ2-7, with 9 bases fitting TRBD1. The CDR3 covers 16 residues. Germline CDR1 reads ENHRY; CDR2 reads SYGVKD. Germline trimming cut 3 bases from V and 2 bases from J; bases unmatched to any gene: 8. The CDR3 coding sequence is TGTGCCATCAGTGATCCGGGACAGGGTGGACCCTACGAGCAGTACTTC. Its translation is CAISDPGQGGPYEQYF.

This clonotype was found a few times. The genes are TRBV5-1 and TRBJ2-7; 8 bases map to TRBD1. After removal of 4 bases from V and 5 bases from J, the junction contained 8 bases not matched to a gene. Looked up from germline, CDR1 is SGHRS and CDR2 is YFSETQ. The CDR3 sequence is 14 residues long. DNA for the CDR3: TGCGCCAGCAGCGGCGGACAGGGTAACCACGAGCAGTACTTC. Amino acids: CASSGGQGNHEQYF.

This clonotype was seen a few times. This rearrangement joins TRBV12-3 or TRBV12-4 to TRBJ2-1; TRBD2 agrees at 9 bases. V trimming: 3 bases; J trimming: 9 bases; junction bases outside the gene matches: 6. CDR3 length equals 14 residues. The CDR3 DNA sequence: TGTGCCAGCAGTTTCGCTAGCGGGGTGAGTGAGCAGTTCTTC. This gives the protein CASSFASGVSEQFF.

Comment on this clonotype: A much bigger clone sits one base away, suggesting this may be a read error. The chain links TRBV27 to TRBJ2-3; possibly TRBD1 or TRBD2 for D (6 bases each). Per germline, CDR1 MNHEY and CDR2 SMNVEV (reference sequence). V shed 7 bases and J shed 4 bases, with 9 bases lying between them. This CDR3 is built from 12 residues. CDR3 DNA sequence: TGTGCCAGCACAAGGGGGGCAGATACGCAGTATTTT. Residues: CASTRGADTQYF.

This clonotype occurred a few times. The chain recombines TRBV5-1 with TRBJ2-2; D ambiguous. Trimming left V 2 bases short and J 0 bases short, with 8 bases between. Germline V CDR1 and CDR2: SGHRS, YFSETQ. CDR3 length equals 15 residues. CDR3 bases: TGCGCCAGCAGCTTAAGTTGGACGAACACCGGGGAGCTGTTTTTT. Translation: CASSLSWTNTGELFF.

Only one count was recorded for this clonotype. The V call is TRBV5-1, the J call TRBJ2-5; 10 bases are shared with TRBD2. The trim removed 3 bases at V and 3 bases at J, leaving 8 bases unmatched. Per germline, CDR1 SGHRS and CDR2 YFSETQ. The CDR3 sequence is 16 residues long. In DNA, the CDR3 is TGCGCCAGCAGCTGGGGAGTAGGGACTAGCGAAGAGACCCAGTACTTC. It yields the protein CASSWGVGTSEETQYF.

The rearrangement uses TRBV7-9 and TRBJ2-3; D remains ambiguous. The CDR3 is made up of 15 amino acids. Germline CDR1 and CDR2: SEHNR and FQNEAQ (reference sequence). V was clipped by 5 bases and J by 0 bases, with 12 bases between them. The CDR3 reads CASSIRPISTDTQYF. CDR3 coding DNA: TGTGCCAGCAGCATTCGACCCATTAGCACAGATACGCAGTATTTT.

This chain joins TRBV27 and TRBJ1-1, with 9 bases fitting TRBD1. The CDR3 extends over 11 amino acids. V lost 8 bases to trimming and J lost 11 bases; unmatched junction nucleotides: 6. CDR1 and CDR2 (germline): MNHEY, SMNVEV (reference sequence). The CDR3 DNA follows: TGTGCCAGCGGCAAGACAGGGGGTGCTTTCTTT. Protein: CASGKTGGAFF.